The 13 T cell receptor beta chains below come from one sample, sequenced in a study of metastatic and nonmetastatic thyroid tumors. Via MiXCR, TCRdb re-called the PCR reads. The table lists approximately 9,500 clones, approximately 33% of them singletons. The entire patient cohort was treatment-naive prior to thyroid surgery. The sequenced sample consisted of tumor tissue. Receptor source: a female donor with papillary thyroid cancer or a benign thyroid nodule (not recorded which). Some clones in this sample may be carry-over from other donors' samples.

This clone was seen many times. This may arise from a read error, as a much more abundant clone is one base away. This chain connects TRBV27 to TRBJ1-4, with 8 bases matching TRBD1. The V and J ends lost 5 bases and 3 bases, in that order; junction bases with no gene match: 8. CDR1 is MNHEY and CDR2 is SMNVEV in the germline V gene (reference sequence). The CDR3 totals 16 residues. CDR3 loop: CASSPPPGGANEKLFF. The DNA for the CDR3 is TGTGCCAGCAGTCCGCCTCCAGGGGGCGCTAATGAAAAACTGTTTTTT.

V gene TRBV7-2 combines with J gene TRBJ1-2; 7 bases map to TRBD1. This CDR3 has 14 residues. V was clipped by 1 base and J by 7 bases; unmatched bases: 6. Germline V gives CDR1 SGHTA, CDR2 FQGNSA. DNA for the CDR3: TGTGCCAGCAGCTTAGAGCGACAGGGAGGTGGCTACACCTTC. Protein: CASSLERQGGGYTF. The full variable domain, in which reference TRBV7-2 and TRBJ1-2 provide the parts outside the CDR3, is GAGVSQSPSNKVTEKGKDVELRCDPISGHTALYWYRQSLGQGLEFLIYFQGNSAPDKSGLPSDRFSAERTGGSVSTLTIQRTQQEDSAVYLCASSLERQGGGYTFGSGTRLTVV.

This clone was detected only a few times. This sequence joins TRBV6-6 and TRBJ2-5; 11 bases are shared with TRBD2. The J segment lost 4 bases and the V segment lost 2 bases, leaving 3 bases of the junction unmatched. The V gene's germline CDR1 is MNHNY and CDR2 SVGAGI (reference sequence). This CDR3 region has 15 residues. The CDR3 DNA follows: TGTGCCAGCAGTTACGTCGGGACTAGCGGAGAGACCCAGTACTTC. This translates into CASSYVGTSGETQYF.

The chain carries TRBV11-2 and TRBJ1-2, with D perhaps TRBD1 (6 bases). The CDR3 is 16 amino acids. Trimming shortened V by 2 bases and J by 0 bases, and 13 bases separated the two germline ends. CDR1 SGHAT and CDR2 FQNNGV come from the germline V gene. The chain's CDR3 is CASSLSKGVANYGYTF. The CDR3 DNA reads TGTGCCAGCAGCTTATCTAAGGGGGTAGCTAACTATGGCTACACCTTC. The full variable domain, with the rest looked up from reference TRBV11-2 and TRBJ1-2, is EAGVAQSPRYKIIEKRQSVAFWCNPISGHATLYWYQQILGQGPKLLIQFQNNGVVDDSQLPKDRFSAERLKGVDSTLKIQPAKLEDSAVYLCASSLSKGVANYGYTFGSGTRLTVV.

This clone is medium-sized by share. V is TRBV12-3 or TRBV12-4 and J is TRBJ1-1; 8 positions agree with TRBD1. This CDR3 is built from 13 residues. V lost 4 bases to trimming and J lost 6 bases; unmatched junction nucleotides: 4. For the CDR3, the DNA is TGTGCCAGCAGTTGGGACAGGTTCCCTGAAGCTTTCTTT. It yields the protein CASSWDRFPEAFF.

This clone is deemed medium-sized. This chain connects TRBV20-1 to TRBJ2-1; 8 nucleotides agree with TRBD2. Trimming took 1 base from V and 3 from J; bases not matched to a gene: 5. CDR1 is DFQATT and CDR2 is SNEGSKA in the germline V gene (reference sequence). CDR3 size: 15 residues. Written as DNA, the CDR3 is TGCAGTGCTAGAGTTAGCGGGATTTTCTACAATGAGCAGTTCTTC. It codes for CSARVSGIFYNEQFF.

This clone is termed medium-sized. This chain uses TRBV20-1 with TRBJ2-7; 9 nucleotides align to TRBD1. The trim removed 3 bases at V and 3 bases at J, leaving 3 bases unmatched. The CDR3 has 13 residues. The germline V gene has CDR1 DFQATT and CDR2 SNEGSKA (reference sequence). Here the CDR3 reads CSARGDRDYEQYF. The DNA of the CDR3 is TGCAGTGCTAGGGGGGACAGGGACTACGAGCAGTACTTC.

The chain uses TRBV6-1 and TRBJ2-1; D perhaps matches TRBD2 (5 bases). The CDR3 is 14 residues long. Germline V CDR1 and CDR2: MNHNS, SASEGT. The V end lost 7 bases, the J end lost 7 bases, and 17 bases lay between the germline ends. The CDR3: CASTTVATGNEQFF. CDR3 nucleotides: TGTGCCAGCACCACGGTAGCGACGGGGAATGAGCAGTTCTTC.

The rearrangement uses TRBV4-1 and TRBJ1-6, with D maybe TRBD1 (5 bases). The V end was cut by 2 bases, the J end by 6 bases, with 17 bases between. The CDR3 runs to 17 residues. Germline V gene sequence: CDR1 MGHRA, CDR2 YSYEKL. The CDR3 sequence: CASSQPPGGSSNSPLHF. CDR3 in DNA: TGCGCCAGCAGCCAACCACCGGGGGGGTCGAGTAATTCACCCCTCCACTTT.

The rearrangement uses TRBV6-2 or TRBV6-3 and TRBJ2-1; 9 nucleotides match TRBD1. V lost 1 base, J lost 3 bases, and 13 bases stayed unmatched. The CDR3 length is 19 residues. CDR1 is MNHEY, CDR2 SVGEGT, per germline. The CDR3 nucleotides are TGTGCCAGCAGTTACTTAGGGACAGGGCTGCCTAAAGACTACAATGAGCAGTTCTTC. Its translation: CASSYLGTGLPKDYNEQFF.

This clone was recorded a few times. The J gene is TRBJ2-7, the V gene TRBV27, with TRBD1 matching over 9 bases. Germline V CDR1 and CDR2: MNHEY, SMNVEV (reference sequence). Losses at the gene ends were 6 bases for V and 2 bases for J; bases not matched to a gene: 8. This CDR3 spans 15 amino acids. CDR3 loop: CASRRGQGHTYEQYF. The CDR3 coding sequence is TGTGCCAGCAGACGGGGACAGGGTCACACCTACGAGCAGTACTTC.

This clone showed up many times. The gene calls are TRBV19 and TRBJ2-5, with D perhaps TRBD1 or TRBD2 (5 bases each). The germline CDR1 and CDR2 sequences are LNHDA and SQIVND (reference sequence). This CDR3 comprises 16 residues. The V end lost 3 bases, the J end lost 4 bases, and 18 bases lay between the germline ends. CDR3 loop: CASSMSQGRAGETQYF. The CDR3 DNA sequence: TGTGCCAGTAGTATGAGTCAAGGCAGGGCGGGAGAGACCCAGTACTTC.

This clone came up a few times. The J gene is TRBJ1-1, the V gene TRBV28; D is undetermined. The CDR3 length is 14 residues. The V gene lost 6 bases and the J gene lost 2 bases, with 13 bases spanning the gap. The germline V gene has CDR1 MDHEN and CDR2 SYDVKM. This CDR3 reads CASSSGNPNTEAFF. The CDR3 coding sequence is TGTGCCAGCAGCTCCGGGAACCCTAACACTGAAGCTTTCTTT.